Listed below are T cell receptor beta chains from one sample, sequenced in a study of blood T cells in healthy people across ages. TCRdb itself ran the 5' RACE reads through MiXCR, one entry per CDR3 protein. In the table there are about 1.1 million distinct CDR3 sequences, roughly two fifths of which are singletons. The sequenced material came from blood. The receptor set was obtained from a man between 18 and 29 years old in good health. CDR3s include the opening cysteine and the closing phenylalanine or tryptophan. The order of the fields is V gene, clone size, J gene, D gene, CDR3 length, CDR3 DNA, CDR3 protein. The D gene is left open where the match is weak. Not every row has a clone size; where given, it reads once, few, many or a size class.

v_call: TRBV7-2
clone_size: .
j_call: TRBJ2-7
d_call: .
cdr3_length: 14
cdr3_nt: TGTGCCAGCAGCTTAGGCAGAGATACCTACGAGCAGTACTTC
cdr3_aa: CASSLGRDTYEQYF

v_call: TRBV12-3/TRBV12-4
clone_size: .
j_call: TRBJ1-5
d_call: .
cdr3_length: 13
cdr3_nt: TGTGCCAGCAGTATGAGGATGGATCAGCCCCAGCATTTT
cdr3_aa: CASSMRMDQPQHF

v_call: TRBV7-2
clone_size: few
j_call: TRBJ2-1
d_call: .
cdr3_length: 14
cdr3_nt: TGTGCCAGCAGCTTAGGGAAGACCTACAATGAGCAGTTCTTC
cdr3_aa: CASSLGKTYNEQFF

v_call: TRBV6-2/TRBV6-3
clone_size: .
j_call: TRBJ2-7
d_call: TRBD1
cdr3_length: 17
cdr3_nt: TGTACCAGCAGTTACTCCTTACGACAGGGGGGCTCCTACGAGCAGTACTTC
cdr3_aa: CTSSYSLRQGGSYEQYF

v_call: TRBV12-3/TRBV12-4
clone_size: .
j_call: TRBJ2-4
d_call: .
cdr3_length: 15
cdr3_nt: TGTGCCAGCAGTCCAGGGATTCGGGCCAAAAACATTCAGTACTTC
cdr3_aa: CASSPGIRAKNIQYF

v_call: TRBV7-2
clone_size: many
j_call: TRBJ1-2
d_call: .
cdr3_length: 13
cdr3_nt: TGTGCCAGCAGCTTTTCCGTTAACTATGGCTACACCTTC
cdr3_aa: CASSFSVNYGYTF

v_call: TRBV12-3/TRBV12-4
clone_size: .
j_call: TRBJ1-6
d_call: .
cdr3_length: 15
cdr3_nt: TGTGCCAGCAGCGCCCACCACTCCTATAATTCACCCCTCCACTTT
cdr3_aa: CASSAHHSYNSPLHF

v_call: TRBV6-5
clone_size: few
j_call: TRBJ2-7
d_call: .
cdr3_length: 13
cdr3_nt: TGTGCCAGCAGTTTCTCCGGGTCCTACGAGCAGTACTTC
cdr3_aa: CASSFSGSYEQYF

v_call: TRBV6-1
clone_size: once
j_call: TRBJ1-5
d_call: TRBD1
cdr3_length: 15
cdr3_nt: TGTGCCAGCAGTGAAAGGGACAGGGTCAATCAGCCCCAGCATTTT
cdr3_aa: CASSERDRVNQPQHF

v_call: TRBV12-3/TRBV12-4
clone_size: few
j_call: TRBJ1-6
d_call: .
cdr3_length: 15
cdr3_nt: TGTGCCAGCAGTTTAGCGCATCTAGGGCCTTCACCCCTCCACTTT
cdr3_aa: CASSLAHLGPSPLHF